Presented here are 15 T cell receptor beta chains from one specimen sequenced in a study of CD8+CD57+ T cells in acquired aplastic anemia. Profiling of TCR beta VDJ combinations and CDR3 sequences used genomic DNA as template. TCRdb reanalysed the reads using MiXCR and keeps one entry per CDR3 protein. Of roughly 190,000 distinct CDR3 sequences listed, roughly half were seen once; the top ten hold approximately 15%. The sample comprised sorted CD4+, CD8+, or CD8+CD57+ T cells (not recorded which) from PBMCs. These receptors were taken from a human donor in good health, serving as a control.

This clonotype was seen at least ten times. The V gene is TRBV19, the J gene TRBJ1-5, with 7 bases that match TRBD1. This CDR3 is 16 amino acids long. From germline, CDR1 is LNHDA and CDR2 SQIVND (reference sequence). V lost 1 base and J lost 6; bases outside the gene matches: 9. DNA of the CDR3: TGTGCCAGTAGTATAGTAGGAAGGGGGCAGAGTCAGCCCCAGCATTTT. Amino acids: CASSIVGRGQSQPQHF.

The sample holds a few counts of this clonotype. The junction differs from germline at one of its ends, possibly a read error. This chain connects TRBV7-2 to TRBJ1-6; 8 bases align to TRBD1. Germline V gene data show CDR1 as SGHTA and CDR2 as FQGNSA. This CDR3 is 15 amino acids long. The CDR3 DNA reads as TGTGCCAGCAGCGTGGCAGGGGGCTATAGTTCACCCCTCCACTTT. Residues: CASSVAGGYSSPLHF.

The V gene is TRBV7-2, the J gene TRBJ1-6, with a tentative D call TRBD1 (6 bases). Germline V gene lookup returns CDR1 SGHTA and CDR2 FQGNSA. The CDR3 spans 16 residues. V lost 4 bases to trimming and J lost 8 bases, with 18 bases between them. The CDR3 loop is CASSSSGSGAHSPLHF. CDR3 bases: TGTGCCAGCAGCTCCAGCGGATCGGGGGCACATTCACCCCTCCACTTT.

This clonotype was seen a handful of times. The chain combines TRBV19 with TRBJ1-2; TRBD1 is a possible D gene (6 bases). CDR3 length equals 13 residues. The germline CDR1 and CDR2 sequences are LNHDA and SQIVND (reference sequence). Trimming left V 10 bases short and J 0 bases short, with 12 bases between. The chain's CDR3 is CATKQGPNYGYTF. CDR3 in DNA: TGTGCCACAAAACAGGGCCCTAACTATGGCTACACCTTC.

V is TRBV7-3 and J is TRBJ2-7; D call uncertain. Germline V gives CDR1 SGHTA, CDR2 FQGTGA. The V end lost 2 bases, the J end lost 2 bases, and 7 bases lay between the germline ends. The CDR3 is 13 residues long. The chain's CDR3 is CASSLQPAYEQYF. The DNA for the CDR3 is TGTGCCAGCAGCTTACAGCCGGCCTACGAGCAGTACTTC. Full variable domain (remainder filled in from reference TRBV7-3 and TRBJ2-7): GAGVSQTPSNKVTEKGKYVELRCDPISGHTALYWYRQSLGQGPEFLIYFQGTGAADDSGLPNDRFFAVRPEGSVSTLKIQRTERGDSAVYLCASSLQPAYEQYFGPGTRLTVT.

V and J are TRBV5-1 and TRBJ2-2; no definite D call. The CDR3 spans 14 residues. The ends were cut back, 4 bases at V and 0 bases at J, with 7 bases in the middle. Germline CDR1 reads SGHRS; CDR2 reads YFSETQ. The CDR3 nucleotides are TGCGCCAGCAGCGTCCGTACGAACACCGGGGAGCTGTTTTTT. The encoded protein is CASSVRTNTGELFF.

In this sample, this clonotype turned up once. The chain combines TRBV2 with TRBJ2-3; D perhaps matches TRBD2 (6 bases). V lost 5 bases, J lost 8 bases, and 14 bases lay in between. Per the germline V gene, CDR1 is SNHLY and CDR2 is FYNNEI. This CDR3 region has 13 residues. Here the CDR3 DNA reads TGTGCCAGCAGTTTGGAGGGGACTGGTACGCAGTATTTT. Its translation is CASSLEGTGTQYF.

This CDR3 is CASSPSTGGSLYGYTF. The DNA for the CDR3 is TGTGCCAGCTCACCCTCGACAGGGGGCTCTCTCTATGGCTACACCTTC. The chain is built from TRBV9 and TRBJ1-2; 10 bases agree with TRBD1. Looked up from germline, CDR1 is SGDLS and CDR2 is YYNGEE. This CDR3 is 16 amino acids long. V lost 7 bases to trimming and J lost 4 bases; unmatched junction nucleotides: 13.

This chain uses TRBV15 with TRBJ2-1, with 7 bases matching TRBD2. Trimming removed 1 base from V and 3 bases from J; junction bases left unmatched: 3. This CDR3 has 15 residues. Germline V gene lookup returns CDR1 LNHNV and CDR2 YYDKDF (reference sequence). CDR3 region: CATSRGGGGYNEQFF. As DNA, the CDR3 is TGTGCCACCAGCAGAGGCGGGGGAGGCTACAATGAGCAGTTCTTC.

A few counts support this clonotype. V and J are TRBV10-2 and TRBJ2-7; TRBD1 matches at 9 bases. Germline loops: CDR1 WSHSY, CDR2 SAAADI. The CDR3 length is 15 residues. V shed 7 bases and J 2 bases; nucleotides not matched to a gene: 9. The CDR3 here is CASNAGTGYPYEQYF. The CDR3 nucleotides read TGCGCCAGCAACGCCGGGACAGGGTACCCCTACGAGCAGTACTTC.

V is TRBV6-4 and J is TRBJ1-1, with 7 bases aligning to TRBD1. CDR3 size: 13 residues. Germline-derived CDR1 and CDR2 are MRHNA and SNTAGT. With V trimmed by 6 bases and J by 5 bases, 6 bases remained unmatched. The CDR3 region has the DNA TGTGCCAGCAGAGGGACAGAGAATACTGAAGCTTTCTTT. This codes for CASRGTENTEAFF.

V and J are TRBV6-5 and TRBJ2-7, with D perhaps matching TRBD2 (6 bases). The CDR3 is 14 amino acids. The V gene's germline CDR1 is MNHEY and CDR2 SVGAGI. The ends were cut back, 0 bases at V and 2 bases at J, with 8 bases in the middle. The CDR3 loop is CASSYSTGAYEQYF. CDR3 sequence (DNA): TGTGCCAGCAGTTACTCCACGGGGGCCTACGAGCAGTACTTC.

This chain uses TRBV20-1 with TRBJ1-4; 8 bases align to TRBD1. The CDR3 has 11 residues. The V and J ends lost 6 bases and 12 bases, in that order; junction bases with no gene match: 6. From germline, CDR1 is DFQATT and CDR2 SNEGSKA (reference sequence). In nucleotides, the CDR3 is TGCAGTGCGGAAGGACAGGGCCAACTGTTTTTT. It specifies CSAEGQGQLFF.

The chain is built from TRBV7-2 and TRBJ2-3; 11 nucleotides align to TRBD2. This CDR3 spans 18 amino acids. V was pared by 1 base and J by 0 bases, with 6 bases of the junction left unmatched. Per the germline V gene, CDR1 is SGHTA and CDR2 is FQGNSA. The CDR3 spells CASSLVVSGRESTDTQYF. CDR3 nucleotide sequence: TGTGCCAGCAGCTTAGTAGTTAGCGGGAGGGAAAGCACAGATACGCAGTATTTT.

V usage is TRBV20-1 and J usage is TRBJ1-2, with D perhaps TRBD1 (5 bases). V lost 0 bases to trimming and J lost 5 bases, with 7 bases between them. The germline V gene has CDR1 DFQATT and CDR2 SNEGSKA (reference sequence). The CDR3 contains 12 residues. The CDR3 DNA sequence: TGCAGTGCTAGAGAGGGGGGATATGGCTACACCTTC. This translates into CSAREGGYGYTF.